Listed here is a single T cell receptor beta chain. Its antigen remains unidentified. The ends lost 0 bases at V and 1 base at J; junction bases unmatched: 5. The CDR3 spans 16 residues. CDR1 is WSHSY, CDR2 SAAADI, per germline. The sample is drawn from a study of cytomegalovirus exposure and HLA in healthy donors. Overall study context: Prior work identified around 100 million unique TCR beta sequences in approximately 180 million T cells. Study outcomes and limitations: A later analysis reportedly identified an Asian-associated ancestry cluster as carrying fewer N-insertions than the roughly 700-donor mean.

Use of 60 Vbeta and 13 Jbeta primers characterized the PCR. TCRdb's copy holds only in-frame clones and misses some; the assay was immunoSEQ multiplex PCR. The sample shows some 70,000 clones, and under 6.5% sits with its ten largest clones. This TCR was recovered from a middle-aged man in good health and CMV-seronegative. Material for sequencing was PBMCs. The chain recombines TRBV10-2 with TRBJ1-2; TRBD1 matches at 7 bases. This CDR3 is CASSESKDRHNYGYTF. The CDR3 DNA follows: TGCGCCAGCAGTGAGTCGAAGGACAGGCATAACTATGGCTACACCTTC.